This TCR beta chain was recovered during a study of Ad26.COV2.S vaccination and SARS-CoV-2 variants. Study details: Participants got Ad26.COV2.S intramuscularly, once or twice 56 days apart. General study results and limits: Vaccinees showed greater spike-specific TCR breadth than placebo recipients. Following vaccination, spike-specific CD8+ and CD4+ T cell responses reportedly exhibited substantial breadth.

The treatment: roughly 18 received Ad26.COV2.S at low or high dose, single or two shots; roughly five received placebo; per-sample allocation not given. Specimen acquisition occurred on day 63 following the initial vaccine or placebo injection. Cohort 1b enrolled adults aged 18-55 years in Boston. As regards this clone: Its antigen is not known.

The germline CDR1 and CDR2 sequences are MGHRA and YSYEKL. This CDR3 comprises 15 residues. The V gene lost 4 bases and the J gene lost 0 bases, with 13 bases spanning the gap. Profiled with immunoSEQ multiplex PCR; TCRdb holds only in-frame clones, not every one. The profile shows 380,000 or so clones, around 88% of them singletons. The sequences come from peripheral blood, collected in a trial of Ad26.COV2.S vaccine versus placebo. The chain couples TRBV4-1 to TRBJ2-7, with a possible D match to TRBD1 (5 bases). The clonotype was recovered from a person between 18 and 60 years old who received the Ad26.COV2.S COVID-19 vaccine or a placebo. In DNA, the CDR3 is TGCGCCAGCAGCCCCCGCTCGACAGCCTCCTACGAGCAGTACTTC. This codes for CASSPRSTASYEQYF.